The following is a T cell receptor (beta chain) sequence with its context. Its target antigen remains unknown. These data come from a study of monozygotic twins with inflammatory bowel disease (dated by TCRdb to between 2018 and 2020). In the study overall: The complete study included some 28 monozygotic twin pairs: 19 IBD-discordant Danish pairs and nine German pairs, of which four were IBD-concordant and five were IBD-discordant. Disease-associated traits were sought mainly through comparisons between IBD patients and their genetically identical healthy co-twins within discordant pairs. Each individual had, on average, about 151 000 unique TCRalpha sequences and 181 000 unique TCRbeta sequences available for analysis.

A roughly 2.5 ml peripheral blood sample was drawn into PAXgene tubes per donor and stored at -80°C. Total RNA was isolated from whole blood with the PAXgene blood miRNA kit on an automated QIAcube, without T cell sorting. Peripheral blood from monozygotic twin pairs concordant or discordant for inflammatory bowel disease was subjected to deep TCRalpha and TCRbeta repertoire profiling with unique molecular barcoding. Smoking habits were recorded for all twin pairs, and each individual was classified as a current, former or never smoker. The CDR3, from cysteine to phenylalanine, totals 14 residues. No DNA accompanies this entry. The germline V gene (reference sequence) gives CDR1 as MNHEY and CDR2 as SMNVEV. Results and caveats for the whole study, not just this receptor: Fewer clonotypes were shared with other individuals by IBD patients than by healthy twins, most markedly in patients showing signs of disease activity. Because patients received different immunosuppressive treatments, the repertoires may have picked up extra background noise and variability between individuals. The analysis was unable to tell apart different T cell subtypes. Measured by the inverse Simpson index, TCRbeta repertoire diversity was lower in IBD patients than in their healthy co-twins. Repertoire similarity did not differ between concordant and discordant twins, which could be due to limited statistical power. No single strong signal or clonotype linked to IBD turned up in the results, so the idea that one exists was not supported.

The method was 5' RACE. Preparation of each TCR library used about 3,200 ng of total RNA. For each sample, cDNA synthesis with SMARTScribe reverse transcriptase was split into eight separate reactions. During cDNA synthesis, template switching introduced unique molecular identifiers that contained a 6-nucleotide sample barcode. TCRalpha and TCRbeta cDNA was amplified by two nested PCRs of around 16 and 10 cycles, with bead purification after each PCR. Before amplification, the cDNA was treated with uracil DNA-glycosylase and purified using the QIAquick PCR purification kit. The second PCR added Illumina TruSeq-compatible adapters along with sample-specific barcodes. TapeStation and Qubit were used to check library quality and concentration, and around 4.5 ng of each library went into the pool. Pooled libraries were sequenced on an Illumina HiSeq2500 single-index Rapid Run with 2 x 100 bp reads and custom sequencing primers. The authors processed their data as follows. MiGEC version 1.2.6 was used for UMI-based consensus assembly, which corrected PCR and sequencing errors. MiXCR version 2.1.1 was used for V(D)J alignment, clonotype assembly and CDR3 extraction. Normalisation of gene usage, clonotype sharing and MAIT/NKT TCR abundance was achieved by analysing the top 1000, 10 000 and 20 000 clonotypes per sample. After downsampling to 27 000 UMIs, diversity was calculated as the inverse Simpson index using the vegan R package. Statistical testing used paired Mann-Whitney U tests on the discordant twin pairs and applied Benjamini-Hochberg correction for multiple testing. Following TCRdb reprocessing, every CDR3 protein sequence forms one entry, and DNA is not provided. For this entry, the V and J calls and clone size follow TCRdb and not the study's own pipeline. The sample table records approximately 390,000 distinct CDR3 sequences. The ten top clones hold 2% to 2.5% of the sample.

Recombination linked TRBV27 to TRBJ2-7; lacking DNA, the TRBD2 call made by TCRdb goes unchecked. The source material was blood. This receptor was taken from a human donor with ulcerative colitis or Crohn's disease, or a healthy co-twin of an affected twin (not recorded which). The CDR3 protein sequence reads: CASGWAGPPYEQYF.